Listed below are T cell receptor beta chains from one sample, sequenced in a study of sequential checkpoint blockade in melanoma. Profiled with immunoSEQ multiplex PCR; TCRdb holds only in-frame clones, not every one. The sample has approximately 8,800 clones, roughly three fifths seen once. The source was CD8+ T cells sorted from blood (inferred from file names), collected from a patient given nivolumab and ipilimumab in sequence. These receptors came from a human donor with melanoma. CDR3s include the opening cysteine and the closing phenylalanine or tryptophan. Each record gives: CDR3 protein, CDR3 DNA, clone size, D gene, J gene, V gene. D genes are given only for firm matches. Some rows mark clone size as missing; the rest say once, few, many or name a class of expanded clone.

CASSVGGGANQPQHF | TGTGCCAGCAGCGTAGGAGGGGGGGCTAATCAGCCCCAGCATTTT | . | . | TRBJ1-5 | TRBV9
CASSSTPGGYTF | TGTGCCAGCAGCTCTACACCGGGTGGCTACACCTTC | few | . | TRBJ1-2 | TRBV5-6
CANYRGRAYGYTF | TGTGCCAATTACAGGGGGCGCGCCTATGGCTACACCTTC | . | TRBD1 | TRBJ1-2 | TRBV25-1
CASSLAGATNTEAFF | TGTGCCAGCAGTTTGGCAGGGGCTACGAACACTGAAGCTTTCTTT | once | . | TRBJ1-1 | TRBV28
CASSLGFGEDSQPQHF | TGTGCCAGCTCACTTGGGTTTGGGGAGGATAGTCAGCCCCAGCATTTT | . | . | TRBJ1-5 | TRBV18
CASSLRQGGEKLFF | TGTGCCAGCAGTTTAAGGCAGGGTGGGGAAAAACTGTTTTTT | . | . | TRBJ1-4 | TRBV27
CASSKGFHQPQHF | TGTGCCAGCAGCAAGGGGTTTCATCAGCCCCAGCATTTT | . | . | TRBJ1-5 | TRBV7-9
CASKGMGSNEKLFF | TGTGCCAGCAAGGGGATGGGTTCTAATGAAAAACTGTTTTTT | . | . | TRBJ1-4 | TRBV7-9
CASSTGTSGGADTQYF | TGTGCCAGCAGTACCGGGACTAGCGGGGGGGCGGATACGCAGTATTTT | . | TRBD2 | TRBJ2-3 | TRBV6-4
CASSSEGASAEAFF | TGTGCCAGCAGCTCTGAGGGGGCCTCCGCTGAAGCTTTCTTT | . | TRBD1 | TRBJ1-1 | TRBV5-4
CASGGEGRSNYGYTF | TGTGCCAGCGGCGGGGAGGGGAGATCTAACTATGGCTACACCTTC | . | . | TRBJ1-2 | TRBV2
CASSRQGNTEAFF | TGTGCCAGTAGCCGACAGGGAAACACTGAAGCTTTCTTT | . | TRBD1 | TRBJ1-1 | TRBV19
CASSLGADRVVDEQYF | TGTGCCAGCAGCTTAGGGGCGGACAGGGTAGTCGACGAGCAGTACTTC | . | TRBD1 | TRBJ2-7 | TRBV11-2
CASSHGKAYEQYF | TGCGCCAGCAGCCATGGCAAAGCCTACGAGCAGTACTTC | . | . | TRBJ2-7 | TRBV4-1
CASSAQGPYEQYF | TGTGCCAGCAGCGCCCAGGGCCCCTACGAGCAGTACTTC | . | . | TRBJ2-7 | TRBV7-8
CASSQATGVGQPQHF | TGCGCCAGCAGCCAAGCGACAGGGGTTGGGCAGCCCCAGCATTTT | . | TRBD1 | TRBJ1-5 | TRBV4-1
CASSFARGNQPQHF | TGTGCCAGTTCCTTTGCCAGGGGCAATCAGCCCCAGCATTTT | . | . | TRBJ1-5 | TRBV19
CASNDRGGNYGYTF | TGTGCCAGCAACGACAGGGGAGGTAACTATGGCTACACCTTC | . | TRBD1 | TRBJ1-2 | TRBV6-5
CASRNGGGNTEAFF | TGCGCCAGCCGGAATGGCGGTGGGAACACTGAAGCTTTCTTT | . | . | TRBJ1-1 | TRBV5-1
CAFLGGRGTEAFF | TGTGCCTTTTTAGGGGGCCGGGGCACTGAAGCTTTCTTT | . | TRBD1 | TRBJ1-1 | TRBV30
CASSQDFGGTGIYEQYF | TGCGCCAGCAGCCAAGATTTTGGTGGGACAGGGATCTACGAGCAGTACTTC | . | TRBD1 | TRBJ2-7 | TRBV4-1
CASSPVDIGGSGANVLTF | TGTGCCAGCTCACCAGTTGATATAGGAGGCTCTGGGGCCAACGTCCTGACTTTC | . | . | TRBJ2-6 | TRBV18
CASSSHNQPQHF | TGTGCCAGCAGCTCCCACAATCAGCCCCAGCATTTT | . | . | TRBJ1-5 | TRBV7-6
CASSGGGWEQYF | TGTGCCAGTAGTGGCGGGGGCTGGGAGCAGTACTTC | . | . | TRBJ2-7 | TRBV19
CASSWVTGSEQYF | TGTGCCAGCAGCTGGGTGACAGGGAGCGAGCAGTACTTC | . | TRBD1 | TRBJ2-7 | TRBV5-4
CASSPQGQGAYGYTF | TGTGCCAGCTCACCACAAGGACAGGGAGCCTATGGCTACACCTTC | . | TRBD1 | TRBJ1-2 | TRBV18
CASSLGGTTYEQYF | TGTGCCAGCAGCTTAGGCGGGACGACCTACGAGCAGTACTTC | . | . | TRBJ2-7 | TRBV11-2
CASSFGGKEQYF | TGTGCCAGCAGCTTTGGCGGGAAAGAGCAGTACTTC | . | . | TRBJ2-7 | TRBV11-2
CASNEQGQGPYGYTF | TGTGCCAGCAACGAACAAGGACAGGGTCCTTATGGCTACACCTTC | . | TRBD1 | TRBJ1-2 | TRBV6-5
CASTNEQGASGEKLFF | TGTGCCAGCACTAACGAACAGGGGGCGTCTGGTGAAAAACTGTTTTTT | . | TRBD1 | TRBJ1-4 | TRBV28
CASSSWVAGGFGYEQYF | TGTGCCAGCAGCTCATGGGTCGCAGGGGGCTTCGGGTACGAGCAGTACTTC | . | TRBD1 | TRBJ2-7 | TRBV5-8
CASSLRSARTEAFF | TGTGCCAGCAGTTTGCGGTCCGCGCGGACTGAAGCTTTCTTT | . | . | TRBJ1-1 | TRBV28
CASSPTGILSTEAFF | TGTGCCAGCTCACCAACAGGGATTTTGAGCACTGAAGCTTTCTTT | . | . | TRBJ1-1 | TRBV18
CASSEVSWQAYEQYF | TGTGCCAGCAGTGAAGTGTCCTGGCAGGCCTACGAGCAGTACTTC | . | . | TRBJ2-7 | TRBV6-1